Presented here are 14 T cell receptor beta chains from one specimen sequenced in a study of Ad26.COV2.S vaccination and SARS-CoV-2 variants. Sequencing was performed with immunoSEQ multiplex PCR; in TCRdb, only in-frame clones are kept and a portion is missing. The sample consists of approximately 360,000 clones, roughly 80% of them appearing once. Stated treatment: some 20 received Ad26.COV2.S at low or high dose, single or two shots; a few received placebo; per-sample allocation not given. The investigators took samples on day 63 after the first vaccine or placebo injection. The sequencing used peripheral blood, collected in a trial of Ad26.COV2.S vaccine versus placebo. Every receptor here comes from a person aged 18-65 years who received the Ad26.COV2.S COVID-19 vaccine or a placebo.

The chain uses TRBV5-6 and TRBJ2-5; 10 bases are shared with TRBD1. This CDR3 is built from 14 residues. V trimming: 5 bases; J trimming: 5 bases; junction bases outside the gene matches: 6. Germline V gene lookup returns CDR1 SGHDT and CDR2 YYEEEE. CDR3 bases: TGTGCCAGCAGTGGGACAGGGGTTAGGGAGACCCAGTACTTC. Its protein product is CASSGTGVRETQYF.

This clone is a singleton in its sample. The J gene is TRBJ2-5, the V gene TRBV12-3 or TRBV12-4; TRBD1 or TRBD2 may be the D gene (6 bases each). The CDR3 has 13 residues. Trimming pared 5 bases from V and 5 bases from J, leaving 12 bases between. DNA for the CDR3: TGTGCCAGCAGTATCGGGGGCCCCGAGACCCAGTACTTC. This sequence encodes CASSIGGPETQYF.

The V gene is TRBV28, the J gene TRBJ1-2; D may be TRBD1 (5 bases). The CDR3 totals 12 residues. Germline loops: CDR1 MDHEN, CDR2 SYDVKM. Trimming left V 4 bases short and J 8 bases short, with 11 bases between. The DNA of the CDR3 is TGTGCCAGCAGTTCGCAGGGAGGAGGCTACACCTTC. Amino acid sequence: CASSSQGGGYTF.

CDR3 sequence (DNA): TGTGCCAGCAGCGTAGATAGCGGGGGGCATCTGGGGCAGTACTTC. Amino acid sequence: CASSVDSGGHLGQYF. The chain couples TRBV9 to TRBJ2-7; 10 bases are a match to TRBD2. This CDR3 has 15 amino acids. Per germline, CDR1 SGDLS and CDR2 YYNGEE. The V segment lost 0 bases and the J segment 9 bases; nucleotides outside the gene matches: 9.

J is TRBJ1-3 and V is TRBV5-1, with a possible D match to TRBD1 (5 bases). Between the trimmed V and J ends, which lost 3 bases and 0 bases, there was a span of 7 bases. The CDR3 loop spans 14 amino acids. Germline-derived CDR1 and CDR2 are SGHRS and YFSETQ. The CDR3: CASSWGSSGNTIYF. The CDR3 bases are TGCGCCAGCAGCTGGGGGTCCTCTGGAAACACCATATATTTT.

This clone was counted only a few times. The V call is TRBV15, the J call TRBJ2-1; 11 bases line up with TRBD2. Germline CDR1 is LNHNV and CDR2 is YYDKDF (reference sequence). Trimming removed 1 base from V and 9 bases from J; junction bases left unmatched: 2. CDR3 length: 14 residues. Here the CDR3 DNA reads TGTGCCACCAGCAGAGTAGCGGGAGGGAGTGAGCAGTTCTTC. Encoded protein: CATSRVAGGSEQFF.

V usage is TRBV25-1 and J usage is TRBJ2-5, with a possible D match to TRBD2 (6 bases). Trimming stripped 4 bases from V and 5 bases from J, with 8 bases between. CDR1 is MGHDK, CDR2 SYGVNS, per germline. The CDR3 consists of 12 residues. The CDR3 is CASSAGGETQYF. In DNA form, the CDR3 reads TGTGCCAGCAGTGCTGGAGGGGAGACCCAGTACTTC.

The chain has TRBV19 and TRBJ2-1; D is perhaps TRBD2 (6 bases). The V end lost 2 bases, the J end lost 10 bases, and 12 bases lay between the germline ends. CDR3 length equals 13 residues. The V gene's germline CDR1 is LNHDA and CDR2 SQIVND (reference sequence). CDR3 sequence: CASSILGGGEQFF. In nucleotides, the CDR3 is TGTGCCAGTAGTATACTGGGAGGCGGAGAGCAGTTCTTC.

This clone was seen only a few times. The chain joins TRBV7-2 to TRBJ1-5; weak D call: TRBD1 (5 bases). The CDR3 runs 15 residues. The V end was cut by 4 bases, the J end by 3 bases, with 13 bases between. Looked up from germline, CDR1 is SGHTA and CDR2 is FQGNSA. The CDR3 loop is CASSSLGGNNQPQHF. The CDR3 DNA sequence: TGTGCCAGCAGCTCCTTGGGGGGAAACAATCAGCCCCAGCATTTT. The variable domain in full, completed from reference TRBV7-2 and TRBJ1-5, reads GAGVSQSPSNKVTEKGKDVELRCDPISGHTALYWYRQSLGQGLEFLIYFQGNSAPDKSGLPSDRFSAERTGGSVSTLTIQRTQQEDSAVYLCASSSLGGNNQPQHFGDGTRLSIL.

V gene TRBV6-5 combines with J gene TRBJ1-2; D is unclear. V was clipped by 6 bases and J by 2 bases, with 7 bases between them. CDR1 and CDR2 from the germline V gene are MNHEY and SVGAGI. The CDR3 is made up of 12 amino acids. DNA of the CDR3: TGTGCCAGCAGCAACCACAACTATGGCTACACCTTC. This encodes CASSNHNYGYTF.

The rearrangement joins TRBV11-2 to TRBJ2-1; D possibly corresponds to TRBD2 (6 bases). Trimming removed 7 bases at V and 0 bases at J, with 13 bases between. The CDR3 is made up of 15 amino acids. Looked up from germline, CDR1 is SGHAT and CDR2 is FQNNGV. CDR3 sequence: CASIEDGSSYNEQFF. In DNA form, the CDR3 reads TGTGCCAGCATCGAGGACGGGAGCTCCTACAATGAGCAGTTCTTC.

This sequence joins TRBV19 and TRBJ1-2, with D unresolved. The V gene's germline CDR1 is LNHDA and CDR2 SQIVND (reference sequence). Between the trimmed V and J ends, which lost 2 bases and 0 bases, there was a span of 4 bases. The length of the CDR3 is 13 residues. The CDR3 bases are TGTGCCAGTAGTATAACCTCTAACTATGGCTACACCTTC. Translating it yields CASSITSNYGYTF.

The rearrangement links TRBV27 to TRBJ1-4, with 7 nucleotides matching TRBD1. V shed 2 bases, J shed 8 bases, and the junction held 5 bases outside the gene matches. Germline CDR1 MNHEY, CDR2 SMNVEV (reference sequence). The CDR3 is 14 amino acids. CDR3: CASSLGQGGEKLFF. CDR3 nucleotide sequence: TGTGCCAGCAGTTTAGGGCAGGGGGGGGAAAAACTGTTTTTT.

The genes are TRBV18 and TRBJ1-1; TRBD1 might be the D (6 bases). Germline lookup yields CDR1 KGHSH and CDR2 LQKENI. The CDR3 length is 16 residues. V was pared by 6 bases and J by 7 bases, with 24 bases between. The CDR3 loop is CASSSIPRGGTGEAFF. The CDR3 bases are TGTGCCAGCTCTTCAATCCCGAGGGGGGGGACGGGTGAAGCTTTCTTT.